This TCR beta chain was captured by sequencing in a study of cytomegalovirus exposure and HLA in healthy donors (dated by TCRdb to 2015 to 2018). About the full investigation: An earlier analysis of about 560 of the donors reported about 260 Gb of sequence data and roughly 120 million unique TCR beta sequences obtained from approximately 180 million T cells. About 300 gigabases of sequencing data and approximately 84 million unique TCR sequences were included in an early release covering about 700 HLA-typed donors. Among the approximately 400 genotyped donors, approximately 76% belonged to the genetic ancestry cluster associated with self-reported Caucasian donors. The aim of the study was to test whether cataloging public T cell receptors could identify signatures of past pathogen exposure. The study used immunosequencing to profile the T cell repertoires of several hundred subjects and linked those repertoires to cytomegalovirus serostatus. Besides the first cohort of some 670 subjects, a separate validation cohort made up of 120 different subjects was used. High-throughput TCR immunosequencing, statistical association of individual TCRs with disease status, and machine learning were combined to predict cytomegalovirus infection status. In a later analysis, previously published TCR beta repertoires from hundreds of donors were re-analyzed and high-resolution HLA genotyping was added so that TCR occurrence patterns could be studied. Rather than using new phenotypic data, the later analysis identified candidate immune exposures from TCR beta sequences and from how often those sequences occurred across donors. An earlier analysis of a few hundred of the donors applied high-throughput TCR beta sequencing to assess whether each TCR beta V gene segment acted as functional or pseudogenic. Donor age, sex, ethnicity and CMV serostatus were compiled alongside the repertoire data. Genome-wide SNP genotypes for about three fifths of the roughly 700 donors were used in a later genetic analysis, which treated that subset as a discovery cohort. Every repertoire in the discovery cohort had been generated on one and the same sequencing platform. HLA typing included class I and class II loci at four-digit resolution. Typing coverage differed by locus: A, B, C, DRB1 and DQB1 were typed in about 620-640 donors, DQA1 in approximately 520, DPA1 in approximately 600, and DPB1 in 472. Four or five DR-DQ haplotypes were handled as single units for association and clustering because linkage in the cohort was strong. On average, around 240,000 unique TCR beta nucleotide sequences were sequenced per donor among some 420 genotyped donors of the cohort, with 15% to 20% of those sequences being non-productive.

The full study reports these points: When HLA alleles, especially DR and DQ, strongly co-occurred, attributing TCR associations to individual alleles was difficult. A later genetic analysis associated a missense DCLRE1C variant with V-gene and J-gene trimming of TCR beta chains, and an independent cohort replicated the association. Only TCR beta chains were sequenced in this cohort, and the absence of alpha or paired-chain data limited detectable features. According to a later analysis, most CMV-associated TCR beta chains appeared to be HLA-restricted, and the HLA associations seemed to be driven largely by CMV exposure. Correlated functional status among segregating V segments might be attributable to linkage disequilibrium, but an unknown experimental factor could not be ruled out. In both the original and validation cohorts, the classifier was reported to diagnose cytomegalovirus status with high specificity and sensitivity. A further reported finding was that TCR beta sequences accurately predicted the HLA-A and HLA-B alleles for most subjects in the first cohort. A cluster of highly shared sequence variants was judged likely to represent a technical artifact of the sequencing pipeline. Compared with equally common non-associated chains, HLA-associated TCR beta chains in a later analysis were more clonally expanded and had lower generation probabilities. In an earlier analysis of some 640 of the donors, most TCR beta V segments were observed in productive rearrangements about 87% or about 30% of the time, broadly matching IMGT annotations. Approximately 18 rarely observed V segments, including chromosome 9 orphons, were excluded from the earlier analysis of 550 to 700 of the donors because counts were too low. Some IMGT-functional V segments, including TRBV6-2 and TRBV6-3, could not be told apart with the 87-base-pair reads, so those segments were excluded. Three of the identified cytomegalovirus-associated TCR beta chains were confirmed in vitro to be specific for cytomegalovirus antigens. In a later analysis, several top co-occurrence clusters were reported to appear linked to parvovirus B19, influenza, CMV and Epstein-Barr virus. While some public TCRs were present in many individuals, most TCR sequences turned up only very rarely across donors. Because HLA typing was missing for some donors at each locus, association tests included only the typed subset. In a later analysis, more than 15,000 TCR beta sequences were associated with specific HLA alleles at a false discovery rate of 0.05. It was suggested by the authors that the approach could potentially be generalized to other disease states and immunological phenotypes. A later analysis found that TCR association rates varied across HLA loci, with DRB1 alleles showing the most associated TCRs and HLA-C alleles the fewest. CMV serostatus was the only immune exposure information available for the cohort. According to a later genetic analysis, donors in an Asian-associated ancestry cluster had fewer N-insertions in productive TCRs than the approximately 650-donor mean. The study gave a list of more than 150 TCR beta chains associated with cytomegalovirus. Sequencing depth was assumed to be roughly uniform across donors in the presence/absence analyses, though that assumption may not hold.

In total, over 600 healthy bone marrow donors made up the cohort. At the time of sampling, all cohort members were nominally healthy, though unrecorded immune exposures were likely present. The donor was CMV seronegative and belonged to the group of under 400 seronegative cohort members. Each donor provided a peripheral blood sample, and peripheral blood mononuclear cells were used for TCR beta sequencing. The Qiagen DNeasy Blood Extraction Kit was used to extract genomic DNA from the blood cell samples. With regard to this clone: Its antigen is still unknown. No base quality information exists; no much larger clone differs at one position.

Libraries were made using the immunoSEQ multiplex PCR assay. The multiplex PCR relied on a mix of 60 forward primers for TCR Vbeta segments and 13 reverse primers for TCR Jbeta segments. A multiplex PCR assay on genomic DNA amplified the CDR3 region of rearranged TCR beta genes. The amplified TCR beta libraries were sequenced on the Illumina HiSeq System as 87-base-pair reads. For the original study's pipeline: A later analysis tallied some 79 million unique TCR beta chains across the 650 to 750 repertoires, and about 10 million of those chains were shared by two or more donors. Raw reads were error-corrected and collapsed into unique sequences by a nearest-neighbor algorithm in which closely related sequences were merged to remove PCR and sequencing errors. CDR3 sequences were aligned to IMGT reference sequences to assign V, D and J gene segments. For a sequence to be retained, a match of at least six nucleotides was required to both a V gene segment and a J gene segment. Rearrangements were called productive when the CDR3 lacked stop codons and stayed in frame with V and J; all others were non-productive. CDR3 was defined according to IMGT convention as the region running from the second conserved V-encoded cysteine to the conserved J-encoded phenylalanine. Sequences without an unambiguous match to a single V gene segment were excluded from the earlier analysis of several hundred of the donors. An earlier analysis of under 750 of the donors called V segments functional above 56.7% productive rearrangements and segregating when the between-donor standard deviation exceeded 5%. A statistical classification framework was built to diagnose cytomegalovirus status from the catalog of TCR beta chain sequences. In a later analysis, V and J genes were assigned by comparing TCR nucleotide sequences against IMGT/GENE-DB human TR gene sequences. The TCRdist pipeline was used in a later analysis to assign CDR3 sequences and most-parsimonious VDJ recombination scenarios. A later analysis defined each TCR beta chain by its CDR3 amino acid sequence plus V-gene family, and excluded reads lacking a unique V-gene family. In a later analysis, approximately 640 highly shared, low-generation-probability nucleotide sequences were removed to address suspected cross-contamination and a sequencing artifact. For each public chain, a later analysis derived a clonal expansion index from normalized ranks of inferred template counts within each repertoire. A later analysis computed generation probabilities with a VDJ recombination model fitted to out-of-frame rearrangements, and checked the results against IGoR. A later analysis scored TCR-TCR, TCR-HLA and TCR-CMV co-occurrence with hypergeometric tests, applying a repertoire-size bias correction to TCR pairs. A later analysis estimated false discovery rates by permuting HLA or CMV assignments 20 times. A later analysis grouped co-occurring TCRs with DBSCAN, adding TCRdist sequence similarity when clustering within HLA-allele-positive subsets. Repertoires with fewer than 30,000 or more than 120,000 public chains were left out of co-occurrence clustering, as were five repertoires with anomalous nucleotide sharing. TCRdb's version of the immuneACCESS table is confined to in-frame rearrangements and falls short of the full clone set. An unresolved V gene accounts for under half of the shortfall where checked; the remainder is of unknown origin. Clone size and the V and J calls come from that table; the DNA yielded D and trimming. Across this sample there are some 160,000 clones, with around four fifths seen only once. Roughly 1.9% of the sample goes to the ten largest clones.

The CDR3, cysteine through phenylalanine, is 16 amino acids long. Only the CDR3 portion is preserved as DNA: 48 bases, with reading frame beginning at the first base. Via the germline V gene, CDR1 is SGDLS and CDR2 YYNGEE. V is pared back by 0 bases and J by 5 bases, with 14 bases lying between the germline termini. This TCR was sampled from a man aged 18 to 30 in good health and CMV-seronegative. The sample comprised PBMCs. Recombination linked TRBV9 to TRBJ2-2; the D gene is not confidently resolved. CDR3 loop: CASSVARPPETGELFF. At the DNA level, the sequence is TGTGCCAGCAGCGTAGCTAGACCCCCAGAAACCGGGGAGCTGTTTTTT.